Listed here are 29 T cell receptor beta chains from one sample, sequenced in a study of Ad26.COV2.S vaccination and SARS-CoV-2 variants. As to treatment: approximately 18 received Ad26.COV2.S at low or high dose, single or two shots; roughly five received placebo; per-sample allocation not given. Sample collection was performed on day 63 after the first vaccine or placebo injection. Here immunoSEQ multiplex PCR was the method, and the copy in TCRdb shows in-frame clones only, minus some. The repertoire holds about 460,000 clones, with 89% as singletons. The material was peripheral blood, obtained in a trial of Ad26.COV2.S vaccine versus placebo. Receptors were obtained from a person aged 18-65 years who received the Ad26.COV2.S COVID-19 vaccine or a placebo.

The genes are TRBV19 and TRBJ1-3; 7 bases line up with TRBD1. In germline, CDR1 is LNHDA, CDR2 SQIVND (reference sequence). V trimming: 6 bases; J trimming: 3 bases; junction bases outside the gene matches: 8. The CDR3 runs to 15 residues. The CDR3 DNA reads as TGTGCCAGTAGATCCCCAACAGGGGTTGGAAACACCATATATTTT. Its translation is CASRSPTGVGNTIYF.

This clone was observed a single time. The chain links TRBV20-1 to TRBJ1-2; a weak D match, TRBD1 (6 bases). The CDR3 has 11 amino acids. V was pared by 4 bases and J by 4 bases, with 7 bases between. Germline loops: CDR1 DFQATT, CDR2 SNEGSKA (reference sequence). The CDR3 reads CSATTGYGYTF. The CDR3 DNA reads TGCAGTGCTACGACAGGCTATGGCTACACCTTC.

The chain joins TRBV5-1 to TRBJ2-1; possibly TRBD1 for D (6 bases). Germline assignment: CDR1 SGHRS and CDR2 YFSETQ. V was trimmed by 4 bases and J by 0 bases, leaving 14 bases between them. This CDR3 region has 16 residues. In nucleotides, the CDR3 is TGCGCCAGCAGCATCCAGGGGTCTATCTCCTACAATGAGCAGTTCTTC. This gives the protein CASSIQGSISYNEQFF.

The sample holds one count of this clone. The rearrangement links TRBV28 to TRBJ1-1; D not resolved. V was shortened by 5 bases and J by 8 bases, with 9 bases between the two germline ends. The germline V gene has CDR1 MDHEN and CDR2 SYDVKM. The CDR3 has 11 residues. The CDR3 nucleotides are TGTGCCAGCAGTCGTTATGAAGAAGCTTTCTTT. This gives the protein CASSRYEEAFF. Full variable domain (missing parts from reference TRBV28 and TRBJ1-1): DVKVTQSSRYLVKRTGEKVFLECVQDMDHENMFWYRQDPGLGLRLIYFSYDVKMKEKGDIPEGYSVSREKKERFSLILESASTNQTSMYLCASSRYEEAFFGQGTRLTVV.

The V call is TRBV30, the J call TRBJ1-1, with a weak D call TRBD1 (6 bases). Trimming shortened V by 0 bases and J by 3 bases, and 32 bases separated the two germline ends. The CDR3 spans 21 residues. CDR1 and CDR2 from the germline V gene are GTSNPN and SVGIG (reference sequence). CDR3 coding DNA: TGTGCCTGGAGTGTAGATAGGTACCAAACAGGGTGGATTGTCCGTCACACTGAAGCTTTCTTT. Translated: CAWSVDRYQTGWIVRHTEAFF.

The V and J genes are TRBV7-9 and TRBJ1-6; D remains unclear. The CDR3 is 15 residues long. Germline V gene lookup returns CDR1 SEHNR and CDR2 FQNEAQ (reference sequence). Trimming removed 1 base at V and 7 bases at J, with 11 bases between. CDR3 coding DNA: TGTGCCAGCAGCTTAGGTGGGCAGAGGAATTCACCCCTCCACTTT. This codes for CASSLGGQRNSPLHF.

The CDR3 bases are TGTGCCAGCAGCCACGGACCAACGAACACTGAAGCTTTCTTT. It yields the protein CASSHGPTNTEAFF. This chain links TRBV5-4 with TRBJ1-1; D ambiguous. Trimming cost V 4 bases and J 1 base, with 11 bases left between them. CDR3 length: 14 residues. Germline V lookup: CDR1 SGHNT, CDR2 YYREEE (reference sequence).

V gene TRBV12-3 or TRBV12-4 combines with J gene TRBJ1-2; 9 bases align to TRBD1. The CDR3 contains 13 residues. V dropped 8 bases and J dropped 7; count of bases not matched to a gene: 8. DNA for the CDR3: TGTGCCAGCTGGTCGGGACAGGGCGGTGGCTACACCTTC. It translates to CASWSGQGGGYTF.

This chain links TRBV28 with TRBJ1-5; D gene unclear. The germline CDR1 and CDR2 sequences are MDHEN and SYDVKM. Trimming took 7 bases from V and 2 from J, leaving 6 bases between them. The CDR3 is 12 residues long. CDR3 DNA: TGTGCCAGCAAATTTGGCAATCAGCCCCAGCATTTT. This encodes CASKFGNQPQHF.

This rearrangement joins TRBV19 to TRBJ1-2; 11 positions match TRBD1. V lost 4 bases to trimming and J lost 11 bases; unmatched junction nucleotides: 9. This CDR3 is 14 amino acids long. Germline V gene sequence: CDR1 LNHDA, CDR2 SQIVND (reference sequence). As DNA, the CDR3 is TGTGCCAGTAGTAAAGGACAGGGGGCTCAACCTTACACCTTC. It specifies CASSKGQGAQPYTF. The whole variable domain, remainder taken from reference TRBV19 and TRBJ1-2, is DGGITQSPKYLFRKEGQNVTLSCEQNLNHDAMYWYRQDPGQGLRLIYYSQIVNDFQKGDIAEGYSVSREKKESFPLTVTSAQKNPTAFYLCASSKGQGAQPYTFGSGTRLTVV.

The rearrangement links TRBV6-1 to TRBJ1-2; TRBD1 might be the D (5 bases). This CDR3 spans 13 amino acids. CDR1 and CDR2 from the germline V gene are MNHNS and SASEGT. Trimming removed 0 bases at V and 6 bases at J, with 8 bases between. The CDR3 protein is CASSEALQDGYTF. CDR3 nucleotides: TGTGCCAGCAGTGAAGCGCTACAGGATGGCTACACCTTC.

The gene calls are TRBV19 and TRBJ2-3, with D possibly being TRBD2 (6 bases). V gave up 5 bases and J gave up 2 bases, with 11 bases separating them. CDR1 and CDR2 from the germline V gene are LNHDA and SQIVND (reference sequence). The CDR3 loop spans 14 amino acids. This chain's CDR3 is CASSPSGPTDTQYF. The DNA for the CDR3 is TGTGCCAGTAGTCCAAGCGGGCCCACAGATACGCAGTATTTT.

The chain joins TRBV30 to TRBJ1-1, with no clear D. The CDR3 has 13 amino acids. In germline, CDR1 is GTSNPN, CDR2 SVGIG (reference sequence). Trimming stripped 6 bases from V and 2 bases from J, with 13 bases between. The CDR3 nucleotides read TGTGCCTGTACCCGGTACAGAAACACTGAAGCTTTCTTT. Protein product: CACTRYRNTEAFF.

The genes are TRBV16 and TRBJ1-5; D is unresolved. CDR3 size: 17 residues. Trimming left V 0 bases short and J 2 bases short, with 14 bases between. CDR1 and CDR2 (germline): KGHSY, FQNENV. CDR3 protein: CASSQSIMGARNQPQHF. The CDR3 DNA reads TGTGCCAGCAGCCAATCAATTATGGGAGCGCGCAATCAGCCCCAGCATTTT.

This sequence joins TRBV3-1 (or the pseudogene TRBV3-2) and TRBJ2-7; D may be TRBD2 (6 bases). CDR1 and CDR2 from the germline V gene are LGHDT and YNNKEL (reference sequence). Deletions cut 1 base from V and 6 bases from J, with 16 bases between. The CDR3 runs 15 residues. CDR3 sequence: CASSQGAGGDREQYF. CDR3 bases: TGTGCCAGCAGCCAAGGGGCCGGGGGAGATCGCGAGCAGTACTTC.

The V and J genes are TRBV3-1 (or the pseudogene TRBV3-2) and TRBJ2-7; D call uncertain. This CDR3 spans 11 amino acids. Germline V gene lookup returns CDR1 LGHDT and CDR2 YNNKEL (reference sequence). V was trimmed by 0 bases and J by 6 bases, leaving 3 bases between them. The CDR3 sequence is CASSQEIEQYF. The DNA of the CDR3 is TGTGCCAGCAGCCAAGAAATCGAGCAGTACTTC.

J is TRBJ2-1 and V is TRBV24-1; D gene uncertain. CDR1 and CDR2 from the germline V gene are KGHDR and SFDVKD. The V gene lost 3 bases and the J gene lost 5 bases, with 10 bases spanning the gap. The CDR3 sequence is 14 residues long. The CDR3, as DNA: TGTGCCACCAGTGATCTCCGGACGAACAATGAGCAGTTCTTC. This translates into CATSDLRTNNEQFF.

This sequence joins TRBV19 and TRBJ1-4, with 9 bases lining up with TRBD1. V lost 1 base and J lost 3; bases outside the gene matches: 3. This CDR3 comprises 16 residues. Germline V gives CDR1 LNHDA, CDR2 SQIVND (reference sequence). The CDR3 is CASSIGYRGPNEKLFF. In DNA, the CDR3 is TGTGCCAGTAGTATAGGATACAGGGGGCCTAATGAAAAACTGTTTTTT.

J is TRBJ2-7 and V is TRBV11-2; D unresolved. This CDR3 comprises 14 residues. Deletions cut 0 bases from V and 0 bases from J, with 6 bases between. CDR1 and CDR2 (germline): SGHAT, FQNNGV. The DNA of the CDR3 is TGTGCCAGCAGCTTAGATAGGAGCTCCTACGAGCAGTACTTC. Its translation: CASSLDRSSYEQYF. Full variable domain (rest looked up from reference TRBV11-2 and TRBJ2-7): EAGVAQSPRYKIIEKRQSVAFWCNPISGHATLYWYQQILGQGPKLLIQFQNNGVVDDSQLPKDRFSAERLKGVDSTLKIQPAKLEDSAVYLCASSLDRSSYEQYFGPGTRLTVT.

The chain carries TRBV11-2 and TRBJ1-1, with D possibly matching TRBD1 (6 bases). Germline CDR1 SGHAT, CDR2 FQNNGV. Trimming pared 2 bases from V and 4 bases from J, leaving 11 bases between. This CDR3 is built from 14 residues. The CDR3 nucleotides read TGTGCCAGCAGCTTACAGGGGTCGGTCACTGAAGCTTTCTTT. It yields the protein CASSLQGSVTEAFF.

This rearrangement joins TRBV18 to TRBJ2-5; 9 positions match TRBD1. Per the germline V gene, CDR1 is KGHSH and CDR2 is LQKENI. The V segment lost 5 bases and the J segment 3 bases; nucleotides outside the gene matches: 7. This CDR3 has 15 residues. CDR3 nucleotide sequence: TGTGCCAGCTCAGATCCCGGGACAGGGAAAGAGACCCAGTACTTC. This sequence encodes CASSDPGTGKETQYF. Drawing the rest from reference TRBV18 and TRBJ2-5, the complete variable domain is NAGVMQNPRHLVRRRGQEARLRCSPMKGHSHVYWYRQLPEEGLKFMVYLQKENIIDESGMPKERFSAEFPKEGPSILRIQQVVRGDSAAYFCASSDPGTGKETQYFGPGTRLLVL.

This clone was observed a single time. The CDR3 sequence is CASSRATGGDQPQHF. CDR3 DNA sequence: TGTGCCAGCAGTCGAGCGACAGGGGGCGATCAGCCCCAGCATTTT. V gene TRBV6-2 or TRBV6-3 combines with J gene TRBJ1-5; 10 bases map to TRBD1. Per the germline V gene, CDR1 is MNHEY and CDR2 is SVGEGT. V shed 5 bases and J 5 bases; nucleotides not matched to a gene: 6. CDR3 length equals 15 residues.

The sample holds one count of this clone. V and J are TRBV4-1 and TRBJ2-1; TRBD1 matches 9 bases. Germline CDR1 and CDR2: MGHRA and YSYEKL. The CDR3 runs 17 residues. The J segment lost 4 bases and the V segment lost 4 bases, leaving 11 bases of the junction unmatched. The CDR3 DNA reads as TGCGCCAGCAGCCTCACAAACCGGGACAGGGCATACAATGAGCAGTTCTTC. Translation gives CASSLTNRDRAYNEQFF.

The V and J genes are TRBV18 and TRBJ2-1, with 14 bases fitting TRBD2. The CDR3 has 18 amino acids. Germline lookup yields CDR1 KGHSH and CDR2 LQKENI. The J segment lost 6 bases and the V segment lost 2 bases, leaving 9 bases of the junction unmatched. Here the CDR3 DNA reads TGTGCCAGCTCACCAATCGTTCTGGGACTAGCGGGGGTCAATGAGCAGTTCTTC. Protein: CASSPIVLGLAGVNEQFF.

The chain recombines TRBV14 with TRBJ2-1; the D is unclear. This CDR3 has 15 amino acids. The V gene lost 6 bases and the J gene lost 0 bases, with 12 bases spanning the gap. Per germline, CDR1 SGHDN and CDR2 FVKESK. CDR3 sequence: CASSLPFSSYNEQFF. The CDR3 DNA reads TGTGCCAGCAGTCTTCCTTTTAGCTCCTACAATGAGCAGTTCTTC.

This CDR3 reads CASSARQGSRSGELFF. The CDR3 DNA reads as TGTGCCAGCAGCGCCAGACAGGGGTCTCGGTCCGGGGAGCTGTTTTTT. This chain connects TRBV9 to TRBJ2-2; 8 positions agree with TRBD1. J lost 6 bases, V lost 3 bases, and 10 bases had no gene match. The CDR3 length is 16 residues. CDR1 and CDR2 (germline): SGDLS, YYNGEE.

The V and J genes are TRBV7-6 and TRBJ2-7; no clear D gene. CDR3 length equals 13 residues. CDR1 and CDR2 (germline): SGHVS, FNYEAQ. V dropped 5 bases and J dropped 0 bases, with 8 bases sitting between them. In DNA, the CDR3 is TGTGCCAGCAGCCCCTCCGCCTCCTACGAGCAGTACTTC. Translating it yields CASSPSASYEQYF.

Of note for this clone: This same CDR3 is encoded by further DNA sequences in the sample. CDR3 in amino acids: CASSLGQGPYEQYF. The CDR3 bases are TGTGCCAGTAGTTTGGGACAGGGCCCCTACGAGCAGTACTTC. This chain uses TRBV19 with TRBJ2-7, with 9 bases identical to TRBD1. The CDR3 runs to 14 residues. Trimming took 5 bases from V and 2 from J; bases not matched to a gene: 4. The V gene's germline CDR1 is LNHDA and CDR2 SQIVND (reference sequence).

The chain employs TRBV4-2 and TRBJ2-7; TRBD2 agrees at 11 bases. There are 16 residues in the CDR3. Germline V gene data show CDR1 as LGHNA and CDR2 as YNFKEQ. Trimming took 5 bases from V and 4 from J; bases not matched to a gene: 10. In DNA form, the CDR3 reads TGTGCCAGCAGCTCCCACCCGACTAGCGGGGAGTACGAGCAGTACTTC. Encoded protein: CASSSHPTSGEYEQYF.